The T cell receptor (beta chain) described here comes from a study of blood T cell repertoires in COVID-19. Across the study: Samples of COVID-19 (acute and convalescent) were obtained from the United States, Italy and Spain. Sources were T cells, B-cell-depleted T cells, or PBMCs; the material itself was cDNA or gDNA.

In the study's own analysis: Estimation of nucleated cell counts relied on the amplification of reference gene primers. TCRdb keeps only in-frame clones here, not all; method: immunoSEQ multiplex PCR. That table gives V, J and clone size, and the DNA gave D and trimming. Among 200,000 to 250,000 clones listed, roughly four fifths were seen once. Assignments of participants to cohorts depended upon their own reported clinical history. The CDR3 runs to 15 residues. Looked up from germline, CDR1 is SGHTA and CDR2 is FQGNSA. V was trimmed by 1 base and J by 2 bases, leaving 9 bases between them. The sequence came from a man in his sixties who had recovered from COVID-19. Sequencing input: PBMCs or T cells enriched from blood (not recorded which). The chain couples TRBV7-2 to TRBJ1-5, with D possibly TRBD1 on 5 matching bases. CDR3: CASSLVGGGNQPQHF. CDR3 nucleotide sequence: TGTGCCAGCAGCTTAGTGGGGGGAGGCAATCAGCCCCAGCATTTT. The full variable domain, rest sourced from reference TRBV7-2 and TRBJ1-5, is GAGVSQSPSNKVTEKGKDVELRCDPISGHTALYWYRQSLGQGLEFLIYFQGNSAPDKSGLPSDRFSAERTGGSVSTLTIQRTQQEDSAVYLCASSLVGGGNQPQHFGDGTRLSIL.